This T cell receptor (beta chain) comes out of a study of blood T cell repertoires in COVID-19. CDR1 is LNHDA and CDR2 is SQIVND in the germline V gene (reference sequence). With 0 bases removed from V and 8 bases from J, the gap between germline ends came to 19 bases. The CDR3 is 16 residues long. Using immunoSEQ multiplex PCR, the repertoire was profiled, and TCRdb retains in-frame clones only, with some absent. The sample consists of some 270,000 clones, almost 85% of them appearing once. The sequenced material came from PBMCs or T cells enriched from blood (not recorded which). The chain couples TRBV19 to TRBJ1-2; possible D gene TRBD1, 6 bases. The origin of this receptor is a woman in her fifties or sixties with acute COVID-19. The DNA of the CDR3 is TGTGCCAGTAGTATAGATCTCTCGGCTACAGGGACCGGCTACACCTTC. Its translation: CASSIDLSATGTGYTF. Full variable domain (rest looked up from reference TRBV19 and TRBJ1-2): DGGITQSPKYLFRKEGQNVTLSCEQNLNHDAMYWYRQDPGQGLRLIYYSQIVNDFQKGDIAEGYSVSREKKESFPLTVTSAQKNPTAFYLCASSIDLSATGTGYTFGSGTRLTVV.